What follows is one T cell receptor beta chain and its context. The table lists this clonotype with many counts. What this receptor recognizes is not known. No much larger clone is present one base from it, and per-base qualities are unavailable. V drops 3 bases and J drops 2 bases, leaving 11 bases in between. CDR1 and CDR2, looked up from the germline V gene, are SNHLY and FYNNEI. The CDR3 has 15 amino acids, counting the end cysteine and phenylalanine. CDR3 DNA is the only sequence kept; it has 45 bases, read in frame from the first base. The data stem from a study of T-cell reconstitution after alpha-beta-depleted transplantation in children (dated by TCRdb to about 2016). For the wider study: T-cell immune reconstitution after TCRalphabeta/CD19-depleted allogeneic hematopoietic cell transplantation in children was quantitatively tracked in the study by means of TCR repertoire profiling. Broader findings and caveats from the paper: Over the following months the frequencies of hyperexpanded clones went down, and after one year T-cell counts and TCRbeta diversity were mostly credited to newly produced T cells. The apparently early alphabetaT-cell count recovery about two months after transplant was reportedly dependent on only several hundred rapidly expanded clones derived from non-depleted graft cells. In some patients, high TCRbeta diversity at day 60 was attributed to recipient T cells and intrathymic progenitors that had survived conditioning.

In light of the paper, this sample's treatment or condition label describes: allogeneic hematopoietic cell transplantation with graft depleted of TCRalphabeta T cells and CD19 B cells. TCRalphabeta/CD19-depleted allogeneic hematopoietic cell grafts were given to the transplant recipients, all of whom were children. Library construction relied on PCR. Sequencing relied on an Illumina HiSeq 2500. TCR libraries were prepared with molecular barcoding, using unique molecular identifiers to normalize TCRbeta repertoire quantification. TCRdb passed the public sequencing reads through fastp at Q25 and MiXCR, retaining productive beta sequences. Records with the same CDR3 protein are collapsed into one entry carrying the most frequent genes and DNA. In all, the sample holds about 870,000 distinct CDR3 sequences, and about 15% of those were seen once. Of the sample, approximately 5% is held by the ten largest clones.

The rearranged segments are TRBV2 and TRBJ1-5, with the D gene call left open. This receptor was obtained from a male patient younger than 18 who had a stem cell transplant for acute lymphoblastic leukemia, so the T cells may come from the graft donor. The sequenced sample was PBMCs, mostly from graft donor cells, obtained 360 days after TCRalphabeta/CD19-depleted stem cell transplant. The CDR3 protein: CASSDWGVGNQPQHF. The nucleotides read TGTGCCAGCAGTGATTGGGGAGTGGGCAATCAGCCCCAGCATTTT.